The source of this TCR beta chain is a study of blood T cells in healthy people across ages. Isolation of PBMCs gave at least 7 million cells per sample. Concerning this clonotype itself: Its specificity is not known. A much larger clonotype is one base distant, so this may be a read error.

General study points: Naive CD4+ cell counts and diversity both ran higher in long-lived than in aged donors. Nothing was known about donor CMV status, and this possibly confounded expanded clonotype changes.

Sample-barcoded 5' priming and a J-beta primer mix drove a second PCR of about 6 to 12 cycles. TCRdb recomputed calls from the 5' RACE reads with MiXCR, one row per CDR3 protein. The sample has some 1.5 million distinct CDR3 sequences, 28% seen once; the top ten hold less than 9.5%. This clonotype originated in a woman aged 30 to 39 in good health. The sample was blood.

In DNA form, the CDR3 reads TGTGCCAGCACCGCGGGCAGGGGCCCCTACGAGCAGTACTTC. It specifies CASTAGRGPYEQYF. This chain joins TRBV6-2 or TRBV6-3 and TRBJ2-7; D perhaps matches TRBD1 (6 bases). Trimming took 7 bases from V and 2 from J, leaving 15 bases between them. The CDR3 length is 14 residues. Per germline, CDR1 MNHEY and CDR2 SVGEGT.